Shown below are 20 T cell receptor beta chains from a single sample sequenced in a study of T cell clonality in common variable immunodeficiency. Which antigens these TCRs recognize remains unknown. The table came from immunoSEQ multiplex PCR; TCRdb's copy has only in-frame clones and leaves some out. Sampling found about 26,000 clones, none seen once. The study's findings and limits: Fewer deletions and N-nucleotide insertions were reportedly seen in common variable immunodeficiency TCR beta sequences.

Sequenced input: peripheral blood mononuclear cells. The source of these receptors is a human donor with common variable immunodeficiency.

This clone turned up a few times. The CDR3 goes on 3 residues after the read ends, and that part is filled in from the germline J gene. This chain links TRBV2 with TRBJ1-6, with TRBD1 identical over 9 bases. Trimming cost V 5 bases and J 3 bases; bases outside gene matches: 5. The CDR3 sequence is 16 residues long. The germline CDR1 and CDR2 sequences are SNHLY and FYNNEI. CDR3 DNA, as far as it was read: TGTGCCAGCAGTAGAGGACAGGGGTACTATAATTCACCC. Amino acid sequence: CASSRGQGYYNSP. The full CDR3 is CASSRGQGYYNSPLHF.

Ten or more counts support this clone. The CDR3 end is not reached by the read, which stops 3 residues before it; the germline J gene fills it in. J is TRBJ1-5 and V is TRBV20-1; 8 nucleotides match TRBD1. Germline CDR1 reads DFQATT; CDR2 reads SNEGSKA (reference sequence). After removal of 2 bases from V and 0 bases from J, the junction contained 9 bases not matched to a gene. The CDR3 spans 17 residues. CDR3 DNA, as far as it was read: TGCAGTGCTAGAATAAGGACAGGGATAAATAGCAATCAGCCC. Protein product: CSARIRTGINSNQP. The complete CDR3 protein is CSARIRTGINSNQPQHF.

This clone has more than one count but fewer than ten. The read is 3 residues too short to cover the CDR3 end, so that end is filled in from the germline J gene. The V call is TRBV19, the J call TRBJ1-6; TRBD1 is a possible D gene (6 bases). Trimming shortened V by 5 bases and J by 10 bases, and 18 bases separated the two germline ends. From germline, CDR1 is LNHDA and CDR2 SQIVND (reference sequence). The CDR3 sequence is 15 residues long. CDR3 DNA (partial): TGTGCCAGTAGTTTTTCGAAAGGGGGTAAATCACCC. This translates into CASSFSKGGKSP. The entire CDR3 reads CASSFSKGGKSPLHF.

This clone was seen many times. The sequenced CDR3 bases are TGTGCCAGCAGGCCACTACTAGCATCCCAAGAGACC. Translating gives CASRPLLASQET. The CDR3 in full is CASRPLLASQETQYF. The rearrangement joins TRBV7-6 to TRBJ2-5, with a possible D match to TRBD2 (6 bases). The DNA ends 3 residues before the CDR3 does, and the rest of the CDR3 is filled in from the germline J gene. The germline gives CDR1 SGHVS, CDR2 FNYEAQ. The CDR3 runs 15 residues. The V gene lost 6 bases and the J gene lost 1 base, with 15 bases spanning the gap.

There are many counts of this clone. The CDR3 goes on 3 residues after the read ends, and that part is filled in from the germline J gene. The chain combines TRBV30 with TRBJ2-1; possibly TRBD2 for D (5 bases). The V gene's germline CDR1 is GTSNPN and CDR2 SVGIG (reference sequence). V gave up 5 bases and J gave up 8 bases, with 10 bases separating them. The CDR3 runs to 11 residues. The CDR3 loop reads CAWDDSDEQFF. The sequenced CDR3 bases are TGTGCCTGGGATGATAGCGATGAG.

This clone was observed a few times. The sequence runs out 3 residues before the end of the CDR3; the remainder is reconstructed from the germline J gene. The rearrangement links TRBV30 to TRBJ1-1; weak D call: TRBD1 (6 bases). Trimming pared 5 bases from V and 5 bases from J, leaving 9 bases between. Germline V CDR1 and CDR2: GTSNPN, SVGIG (reference sequence). This CDR3 region has 11 residues. Here the CDR3 reads CAWDRWTEAFF. CDR3 bases read: TGTGCCTGGGACAGGTGGACTGAA.

This clone has a handful of counts. The read is 3 residues too short to cover the CDR3 end, so that end is filled in from the germline J gene. The chain uses TRBV30 and TRBJ1-4; 9 bases match TRBD1. V gave up 5 bases and J gave up 4 bases; unmatched junction bases: 8. Germline V gene data show CDR1 as GTSNPN and CDR2 as SVGIG (reference sequence). The CDR3 runs to 15 residues. The CDR3 loop reads CAWGTGIGGNEKLFF. The part of the CDR3 DNA that was read is TGTGCCTGGGGGACAGGGATCGGGGGTAATGAAAAA.

This clone was detected a few times. The read ends 3 residues before the CDR3 terminus; that terminus is restored from the germline J gene. The genes are TRBV20-1 and TRBJ2-3; 8 nucleotides line up with TRBD1. CDR1 and CDR2 (germline): DFQATT, SNEGSKA (reference sequence). V gave up 2 bases and J gave up 5 bases; unmatched junction bases: 3. The length of the CDR3 is 13 residues. This CDR3 reads CSARQGAQDTQYF. The sequenced part of the CDR3 DNA is TGCAGTGCTAGACAGGGGGCGCAAGATACG.

This clone was seen at least ten times. The read halts 3 residues ahead of the CDR3 end, with the missing end drawn from the germline J gene. The genes are TRBV5-1 and TRBJ2-2; D uncertain. Germline V gene lookup returns CDR1 SGHRS and CDR2 YFSETQ. This CDR3 is built from 16 residues. Between the trimmed V and J ends, which lost 4 bases and 2 bases, there was a span of 15 bases. The covered CDR3 bases are TGCGCCAGCAGCCCTCGATTAGGGTCCAACACCGGGGAG. This codes for CASSPRLGSNTGE. The full CDR3 is CASSPRLGSNTGELFF.

This clone has just a few counts. The read is 3 residues too short to cover the CDR3 end, so that end is filled in from the germline J gene. The chain is built from TRBV11-2 and TRBJ2-1; D gene ambiguous. The ends were cut back, 6 bases at V and 9 bases at J, with 12 bases in the middle. Germline CDR1 is SGHAT and CDR2 is FQNNGV. There are 12 residues in the CDR3. This chain's CDR3 is CASRSSIGEQFF. CDR3 DNA, as far as it was read: TGTGCCAGCAGGAGTAGCATCGGTGAG.

This clone was observed a handful of times. The sequenced fragment ends 3 residues before the CDR3 boundary, so the rest is inferred from the germline J gene. The V call is TRBV7-9, the J call TRBJ2-3, with TRBD2 identical over 8 bases. CDR1 is SEHNR, CDR2 FQNEAQ, per germline (reference sequence). The ends lost 5 bases at V and 1 base at J; junction bases unmatched: 2. CDR3 length: 14 amino acids. The CDR3 DNA, read in part, is TGTGCCAGCAGCCCGACTAGCGGCACAGATACG. Encoded protein: CASSPTSGTDT. In full, the CDR3 reads CASSPTSGTDTQYF.

A few counts support this clone. From the germline J gene comes the end of the CDR3, since the read stops 3 residues before it. The rearrangement joins TRBV20-1 to TRBJ2-7; D unclear. Germline V gives CDR1 DFQATT, CDR2 SNEGSKA (reference sequence). This CDR3 spans 13 amino acids. The V end was cut by 6 bases, the J end by 2 bases, with 14 bases between. The CDR3 spells CSAHPTAAYEQYF. CDR3 bases read: TGCAGTGCCCACCCCACGGCGGCCTACGAG.

As concerns this clone: The read comes to an end 3 residues before the CDR3 does, leaving the germline J gene to fill in the end. V usage is TRBV7-9 and J usage is TRBJ2-7; 9 bases are shared with TRBD1. The CDR3 is 15 amino acids. V was clipped by 5 bases and J by 1 base; unmatched bases: 6. CDR1 and CDR2 from the germline V gene are SEHNR and FQNEAQ (reference sequence). Incomplete CDR3 DNA: TGTGCCAGCAGCGCAGGGACAGGGTCTTCCTACGAG. Encoded protein: CASSAGTGSSYE. Given in full, the CDR3 is CASSAGTGSSYEQYF.

Note on this clone: The read terminates 3 residues ahead of where the CDR3 ends, so the germline J gene completes it. V usage is TRBV5-4 and J usage is TRBJ2-7; the match to TRBD2 covers 11 bases. CDR1 is SGHNT and CDR2 is YYREEE in the germline V gene (reference sequence). Germline trimming cut 4 bases from V and 3 bases from J; bases unmatched to any gene: 6. The CDR3 runs to 15 residues. The part of the CDR3 DNA that was read is TGTGCCAGCAGCCCGACTAGCGGGGCTATCTACGAG. Its protein product is CASSPTSGAIYE. The CDR3 in its entirety is CASSPTSGAIYEQYF.

Concerning this clone: With the read ending 3 residues before the CDR3 end, the germline J gene is used to fill in that end. The V gene is TRBV7-2, the J gene TRBJ2-5; tentatively, D is TRBD2 (6 bases). The CDR3 contains 13 residues. From germline, CDR1 is SGHTA and CDR2 FQGNSA. V shed 2 bases and J shed 5 bases, with 9 bases lying between them. The CDR3 reads CASSLWAGETQYF. The sequenced CDR3 bases are TGTGCCAGCAGCTTATGGGCGGGGGAGACC.

This clone was seen at least ten times. CDR3 amino acids: CASSPGRGTQYF. The sequenced part of the CDR3 DNA is TGTGCCAGCAGCCCTGGGAGGGGCACG. This rearrangement joins TRBV7-2 to TRBJ2-3; 7 bases match TRBD2. The observed sequence ends 3 residues before the CDR3 terminus, with the missing tail filled in from the germline J gene. This CDR3 is 12 amino acids long. The germline V gene encodes CDR1 SGHTA and CDR2 FQGNSA.

This clone was counted at least ten times. The read gets to within 3 residues of the CDR3 end, and the germline J gene fills in the rest. This chain joins TRBV20-1 and TRBJ2-1; 12 bases fit TRBD2. J gave up 6 bases and V 5 bases, and 8 bases lay outside the gene matches. The V gene's germline CDR1 is DFQATT and CDR2 SNEGSKA (reference sequence). CDR3 length equals 15 residues. The CDR3 sequence: CSASELAGGSNEQFF. CDR3 bases read: TGCAGTGCTTCAGAACTAGCGGGAGGATCCAATGAG.

Ten or more counts support this clone. The read ends 3 residues early relative to the CDR3; the germline J gene fills the gap. V gene TRBV5-1 combines with J gene TRBJ2-2; 8 nucleotides align to TRBD2. The CDR3 has 14 residues. V gave up 4 bases and J gave up 6 bases; unmatched junction bases: 5. Germline-derived CDR1 and CDR2 are SGHRS and YFSETQ. CDR3 amino acids: CASSLRTSPGELFF. CDR3 DNA, as far as it was read: TGCGCCAGCAGCCTCCGGACTAGCCCCGGGGAG.

This clone occurred many times. The DNA ends 3 residues before the CDR3 does, and the rest of the CDR3 is filled in from the germline J gene. The chain recombines TRBV19 with TRBJ1-5; TRBD1 aligns across 7 bases. Germline V gene sequence: CDR1 LNHDA, CDR2 SQIVND (reference sequence). V lost 5 bases and J lost 9; bases outside the gene matches: 7. The CDR3 runs 13 residues. The CDR3 sequence is CASSLRPGGPQHF. The part of the CDR3 DNA that was read is TGTGCCAGTAGTCTAAGGCCAGGGGGGCCC.

Ten or more counts support this clone. The CDR3: CSARRTGVGYGYTF. The sequenced CDR3 bases are TGCAGTGCTCGCCGGACAGGGGTAGGCTATGGC. The J gene is TRBJ1-2, the V gene TRBV20-1; 9 bases map to TRBD1. From the germline J gene comes the end of the CDR3, since the read stops 3 residues before it. CDR1 is DFQATT and CDR2 is SNEGSKA in the germline V gene (reference sequence). This CDR3 has 14 residues. J was trimmed by 4 bases and V by 5 bases; bases with no gene match: 8.